The clone carrying this T cell receptor beta chain has ten or more counts. The data stem from a study of regulatory T cells in long-lasting Graves disease. iRepertoire HTBI primers and Arm-PCR of CDR3 regions built TCR beta libraries. Each CDR3 protein gets one entry after TCRdb re-called the multiplex PCR reads with MiXCR. The sample includes about 290,000 distinct CDR3 sequences, 20% to 25% of them seen just once. Time point indicated: persistent/refractory GD, antithyroid drugs over 5 years with positive TRAb. PBMC-extracted RNA yielded the TCR library. As collected, the peripheral blood samples measured 7 to 9.5 milliliters each and went into EDTA tubes. CDR1 SGDLS and CDR2 YYNGEE come from the germline V gene. Trimming removed 0 bases at V and 5 bases at J, with 14 bases between. The CDR3 totals 15 residues.

The material sequenced was peripheral blood mononuclear cells (PBMCs), taken when the disease was refractory, from a patient treated with antithyroid drugs. The chain links TRBV9 to TRBJ2-5; D is perhaps TRBD2 (6 bases). The sequence was collected from a female donor with Graves disease. CDR3 residues: CASSVVGEEAETQYF. In DNA, the CDR3 is TGTGCCAGCAGCGTAGTAGGGGAGGAGGCCGAGACCCAGTACTTC.